This TCR beta chain was captured in a study of T cells in tumors after PD-1 blockade. CDR1 and CDR2 from the germline V gene are MNHNY and SVGAGI (reference sequence). The CDR3 spans 19 residues. V trimming: 5 bases; J trimming: 0 bases; junction bases outside the gene matches: 13. Produced via immunoSEQ multiplex PCR; TCRdb's table is partial and in-frame only. The table includes 12,000 to 15,000 clones, 55% to 70% detected once. The average interval from treatment start to post-treatment squamous cell carcinoma sampling was 31 days. The sequence was obtained from a human donor with cutaneous squamous cell carcinoma. The specimen comprised tumor tissue, sampled after anti-PD-1 treatment. This chain joins TRBV6-6 and TRBJ2-1, with 10 nucleotides matching TRBD2. The CDR3: CASSRPGLAFNVSYNEQFF. The CDR3 bases are TGTGCCAGCAGTCGACCGGGACTAGCGTTCAACGTCTCCTACAATGAGCAGTTCTTC.